This TCR beta chain was documented in a study of PD-L1 blockade in urothelial cancer. The overall study: Atezolizumab therapy began for patients around 2014, dosed at 1,200 mg intravenously every 3 weeks. About 85% of the roughly 30 patients were males with bladder-origin urothelial cancer. Blood yielded a median of around 150,000 T cells per sample.

The method was immunoSEQ multiplex PCR; TCRdb's version includes in-frame clones alone and lacks a portion of them. The table records 45,000 to 50,000 clones, around 86% of them present only once. The sample's time point: pretreatment peripheral blood. Per-patient samples, pretreatment and on-treatment, numbered 1 to 8. V gave up 8 bases and J gave up 5 bases; unmatched junction bases: 9. The CDR3 loop spans 14 amino acids. Germline CDR1 is WSHSY and CDR2 is SAAADI. This sequence joins TRBV10-2 and TRBJ2-3, with 8 bases fitting TRBD2. The sample consisted of PBMCs, taken around atezolizumab (anti-PD-L1) treatment. The sequence came from a man aged 45-65 years with urothelial cancer. CDR3 DNA: TGCGCCAGCCACAGCGGGAGTTATGGAGATACGCAGTATTTT. The encoded protein is CASHSGSYGDTQYF.